This entry lists 23 T cell receptor beta chains sequenced from one sample in a study of naive and memory T cell subsets. Whole-study results and caveats: A few larger clonotypes appeared in naive repertoires, especially CD8, possibly memory cells re-expressing CD45RA.

Two oligonucleotides, mixed equimolar, formed the beta constant-region primer covering TRBC1 and TRBC2. Nested alpha and beta constant-region primers with the SP2 primer drove four PCR rounds on ligated cDNA. In TCRdb, the UMI-ligation and nested PCR reads were re-called with MiXCR into one record per CDR3 protein. The sample shows roughly 100,000 distinct CDR3 sequences, roughly 10% of them seen only once. No antigen is known for these receptors. Sample: naive CD4+ T cells from blood. Source of these receptors: a human donor in good health.

This clonotype has only a few counts. The rearrangement joins TRBV4-2 to TRBJ2-5; 7 bases agree with TRBD1. V lost 2 bases, J lost 1 base, and 1 base stayed unmatched. The germline V gene encodes CDR1 LGHNA and CDR2 YNFKEQ. The CDR3 is made up of 14 amino acids. CDR3 region: CASSQRDSQETQYF. The CDR3 nucleotides are TGTGCCAGCAGCCAAAGGGACAGCCAAGAGACCCAGTACTTC.

The rearrangement uses TRBV12-3 or TRBV12-4 and TRBJ1-2, with TRBD1 matching 7 bases. V dropped 5 bases and J dropped 4; count of bases not matched to a gene: 10. This CDR3 has 15 amino acids. Here the CDR3 reads CASSPGTVGTYGYTF. The CDR3 DNA follows: TGTGCCAGCAGTCCAGGGACAGTCGGAACCTATGGCTACACCTTC.

This clonotype was observed a handful of times. This chain uses TRBV18 with TRBJ2-7; 11 positions agree with TRBD1. Germline V gives CDR1 KGHSH, CDR2 LQKENI. Trimming took 6 bases from V and 2 from J; bases not matched to a gene: 6. This CDR3 contains 15 residues. The CDR3 region has the DNA TGTGCCAGCTCTCCAGGACAGGGGGCCCCCTACGAGCAGTACTTC. Amino acid sequence: CASSPGQGAPYEQYF.

The table lists this clonotype with a few counts. This chain's CDR3 is CASRWDSYNEQFF. CDR3 nucleotides: TGTGCCAGCAGATGGGACTCCTACAATGAGCAGTTCTTC. The rearrangement joins TRBV7-2 to TRBJ2-1; no clear D. Trimming shortened V by 6 bases and J by 0 bases, and 6 bases separated the two germline ends. Germline CDR1 is SGHTA and CDR2 is FQGNSA. CDR3 length: 13 residues.

A remark on this clonotype: One end of the junction does not line up with germline, which may come from a read error. J is TRBJ1-1 and V is TRBV27; 8 nucleotides agree with TRBD1. The CDR3 totals 17 residues. Germline V gives CDR1 MNHEY, CDR2 SMNVEV (reference sequence). CDR3: CASSLKGGRQGNSEAFF. In nucleotides, the CDR3 is TGTGCCAGCAGTTTAAAGGGGGGAAGACAGGGGAACTCTGAAGCTTTCTTT.

This clonotype has more than one count but fewer than ten. The CDR3 DNA is TGTGCCAGCGAGCGCCGGCTCTCCTACGAGCAGTACTTC. Protein product: CASERRLSYEQYF. V gene TRBV6-2 or TRBV6-3 combines with J gene TRBJ2-7; D uncertain. The V gene lost 8 bases and the J gene lost 0 bases, with 11 bases spanning the gap. Germline V gene sequence: CDR1 MNHEY, CDR2 SVGEGT. The CDR3 extends over 13 amino acids.

The gene calls are TRBV18 and TRBJ2-1, with 7 bases that match TRBD2. Trimming cost V 1 base and J 4 bases; bases outside gene matches: 13. CDR1 is KGHSH and CDR2 is LQKENI in the germline V gene. The CDR3 is made up of 18 amino acids. For the CDR3, the DNA is TGTGCCAGCTCACCACGCGCGGGAGTACCATCATGGTACAATGAGCAGTTCTTC. This translates into CASSPRAGVPSWYNEQFF. The whole variable domain, remainder taken from reference TRBV18 and TRBJ2-1, is NAGVMQNPRHLVRRRGQEARLRCSPMKGHSHVYWYRQLPEEGLKFMVYLQKENIIDESGMPKERFSAEFPKEGPSILRIQQVVRGDSAAYFCASSPRAGVPSWYNEQFFGPGTRLTVL.

This clonotype was detected only a few times. The rearrangement joins TRBV6-5 to TRBJ1-1; D perhaps matches TRBD1 (6 bases). Per the germline V gene, CDR1 is MNHEY and CDR2 is SVGAGI. V lost 2 bases, J lost 3 bases, and 13 bases lay in between. The CDR3 is 15 residues long. DNA for the CDR3: TGTGCCAGCAGTTACGGGGCAGCAGGGGACACTGAAGCTTTCTTT. This encodes CASSYGAAGDTEAFF.

This rearrangement joins TRBV6-5 to TRBJ2-6; no clear D gene. This CDR3 is built from 14 residues. Deletions cut 4 bases from V and 0 bases from J, with 4 bases between. CDR1 and CDR2 (germline): MNHEY, SVGAGI. CDR3 sequence: CASSFGSGANVLTF. As DNA, the CDR3 is TGTGCCAGCAGTTTTGGCTCTGGGGCCAACGTCCTGACTTTC.

This clonotype was counted ten times or more. The chain joins TRBV29-1 to TRBJ2-7, with TRBD2 matching 15 bases. V dropped 6 bases and J dropped 6; count of bases not matched to a gene: 6. The CDR3 runs 14 residues. CDR1 is SQVTM, CDR2 ANQGSEA, per germline. CDR3 region: CSVGLAGGTFEQYF. Here the CDR3 DNA reads TGCAGCGTGGGACTAGCGGGAGGTACTTTCGAGCAGTACTTC.

This clonotype was counted between two and nine times. CDR3 coding DNA: TGCAGTGCTAGAGAGACAGGGCCAAGAGGGTACGAGCAGTACTTC. This translates into CSARETGPRGYEQYF. The chain recombines TRBV20-1 with TRBJ2-7, with 7 bases that match TRBD1. The length of the CDR3 is 15 residues. V trimming: 0 bases; J trimming: 4 bases; junction bases outside the gene matches: 9. The germline gives CDR1 DFQATT, CDR2 SNEGSKA (reference sequence).

The chain is built from TRBV29-1 and TRBJ2-5; D might be TRBD1 or TRBD2, each matching 5 bases. This CDR3 has 14 amino acids. Between the trimmed V and J ends, which lost 4 bases and 5 bases, there was a span of 17 bases. Germline CDR1 reads SQVTM; CDR2 reads ANQGSEA. CDR3 protein: CSVGRGAVAETQYF. As DNA, the CDR3 is TGCAGCGTTGGAAGGGGAGCAGTTGCGGAGACCCAGTACTTC.

The V call is TRBV24-1, the J call TRBJ1-2; 7 nucleotides line up with TRBD1. Germline loops: CDR1 KGHDR, CDR2 SFDVKD. Unmatched junction bases numbered 7, after V lost 7 bases and J lost 3 bases. There are 14 residues in the CDR3. The CDR3 protein is CATSSAGQDYGYTF. For the CDR3, the DNA is TGTGCCACCAGCTCGGCAGGACAGGACTATGGCTACACCTTC.

This clonotype came up many times. The rearrangement joins TRBV21-1 to TRBJ2-2. TRBV21-1 is designated a pseudogene. This CDR3 comprises 15 residues. As DNA, the CDR3 is TGTGCCAGCAGCAAGTTGTTTGAGATCACCGGGGAGCTGTTTTTT. Protein: CASSKLFEITGELFF.

Many counts were recorded for this clonotype. The V call is TRBV25-1, the J call TRBJ2-7; D remains unclear. V lost 2 bases, J lost 5 bases, and 10 bases lay in between. This CDR3 comprises 13 residues. CDR1 is MGHDK, CDR2 SYGVNS, per germline. CDR3 protein: CASSERSLDEQYF. CDR3 sequence (DNA): TGTGCCAGCAGTGAAAGGTCACTGGACGAGCAGTACTTC.

This clonotype has more than one count but fewer than ten. V and J are TRBV12-3 or TRBV12-4 and TRBJ1-1, with no clear D. V was cut by 1 base and J by 4 bases, with 7 bases left in between. This CDR3 comprises 13 residues. The DNA of the CDR3 is TGTGCCAGCAGTTTAGGTGAGGTCACTGAAGCTTTCTTT. It specifies CASSLGEVTEAFF.

The sample holds a few counts of this clonotype. The V and J genes are TRBV6-2 or TRBV6-3 and TRBJ1-5; no clear D. The length of the CDR3 is 16 residues. Germline-derived CDR1 and CDR2 are MNHEY and SVGEGT. Trimming cost V 0 bases and J 6 bases, with 15 bases left between them. This chain's CDR3 is CASSYSGGGFGQPQHF. In DNA form, the CDR3 reads TGTGCCAGCAGTTACTCTGGCGGCGGATTTGGTCAGCCCCAGCATTTT.

V and J are TRBV14 and TRBJ1-2, with 7 bases lining up with TRBD1. CDR3 length: 15 residues. V lost 7 bases, J lost 4 bases, and 12 bases stayed unmatched. Germline CDR1 reads SGHDN; CDR2 reads FVKESK. In nucleotides, the CDR3 is TGTGCCAGCACCCCTTCGGGACAGACCATCTATGGCTACACCTTC. Protein sequence: CASTPSGQTIYGYTF.

This clonotype has a count of ten or more. CDR3 amino acids: CSVPNSGSGANVLTF. The CDR3 DNA reads TGCAGCGTACCTAACAGTGGCTCTGGGGCCAACGTCCTGACTTTC. The chain links TRBV29-1 to TRBJ2-6; no firm D call. Trimming cost V 6 bases and J 0 bases, with 12 bases left between them. The CDR3 totals 15 residues. Germline V gene data show CDR1 as SQVTM and CDR2 as ANQGSEA.

The rearrangement links TRBV20-1 to TRBJ2-3; maybe TRBD1 (6 bases). CDR3 length: 13 residues. The V gene's germline CDR1 is DFQATT and CDR2 SNEGSKA (reference sequence). V was trimmed by 2 bases and J by 6 bases, leaving 12 bases between them. CDR3 sequence (DNA): TGCAGTGCTAGATTGGGGGCAAGGGATACGCAGTATTTT. Its translation is CSARLGARDTQYF.

The chain carries TRBV18 and TRBJ2-7; 9 bases are shared with TRBD1. V gave up 3 bases and J gave up 5 bases; unmatched junction bases: 8. This CDR3 region has 15 residues. Germline V lookup: CDR1 KGHSH, CDR2 LQKENI. CDR3 protein: CASSPPTGGSDEQYF. The DNA of the CDR3 is TGTGCCAGCTCACCTCCGACAGGGGGTTCCGACGAGCAGTACTTC.

There are a few counts of this clonotype. The chain couples TRBV6-2 or TRBV6-3 to TRBJ2-1; 7 bases are a match to TRBD1. Losses at the gene ends were 5 bases for V and 3 bases for J; bases not matched to a gene: 4. Germline V gene data show CDR1 as MNHEY and CDR2 as SVGEGT. The CDR3 is 14 amino acids. CDR3 amino acids: CASSARGLYNEQFF. The CDR3 DNA reads TGTGCCAGCAGTGCGAGGGGGCTCTACAATGAGCAGTTCTTC.

This clonotype was counted ten times or more. The gene calls are TRBV7-2 and TRBJ2-2, with D maybe TRBD1 (6 bases). Germline CDR1 reads SGHTA; CDR2 reads FQGNSA. The CDR3 is 15 residues long. Trimming took 1 base from V and 0 from J, leaving 6 bases between them. The DNA of the CDR3 is TGTGCCAGCAGCTTAGGGGGGCCGAACACCGGGGAGCTGTTTTTT. Its translation: CASSLGGPNTGELFF.